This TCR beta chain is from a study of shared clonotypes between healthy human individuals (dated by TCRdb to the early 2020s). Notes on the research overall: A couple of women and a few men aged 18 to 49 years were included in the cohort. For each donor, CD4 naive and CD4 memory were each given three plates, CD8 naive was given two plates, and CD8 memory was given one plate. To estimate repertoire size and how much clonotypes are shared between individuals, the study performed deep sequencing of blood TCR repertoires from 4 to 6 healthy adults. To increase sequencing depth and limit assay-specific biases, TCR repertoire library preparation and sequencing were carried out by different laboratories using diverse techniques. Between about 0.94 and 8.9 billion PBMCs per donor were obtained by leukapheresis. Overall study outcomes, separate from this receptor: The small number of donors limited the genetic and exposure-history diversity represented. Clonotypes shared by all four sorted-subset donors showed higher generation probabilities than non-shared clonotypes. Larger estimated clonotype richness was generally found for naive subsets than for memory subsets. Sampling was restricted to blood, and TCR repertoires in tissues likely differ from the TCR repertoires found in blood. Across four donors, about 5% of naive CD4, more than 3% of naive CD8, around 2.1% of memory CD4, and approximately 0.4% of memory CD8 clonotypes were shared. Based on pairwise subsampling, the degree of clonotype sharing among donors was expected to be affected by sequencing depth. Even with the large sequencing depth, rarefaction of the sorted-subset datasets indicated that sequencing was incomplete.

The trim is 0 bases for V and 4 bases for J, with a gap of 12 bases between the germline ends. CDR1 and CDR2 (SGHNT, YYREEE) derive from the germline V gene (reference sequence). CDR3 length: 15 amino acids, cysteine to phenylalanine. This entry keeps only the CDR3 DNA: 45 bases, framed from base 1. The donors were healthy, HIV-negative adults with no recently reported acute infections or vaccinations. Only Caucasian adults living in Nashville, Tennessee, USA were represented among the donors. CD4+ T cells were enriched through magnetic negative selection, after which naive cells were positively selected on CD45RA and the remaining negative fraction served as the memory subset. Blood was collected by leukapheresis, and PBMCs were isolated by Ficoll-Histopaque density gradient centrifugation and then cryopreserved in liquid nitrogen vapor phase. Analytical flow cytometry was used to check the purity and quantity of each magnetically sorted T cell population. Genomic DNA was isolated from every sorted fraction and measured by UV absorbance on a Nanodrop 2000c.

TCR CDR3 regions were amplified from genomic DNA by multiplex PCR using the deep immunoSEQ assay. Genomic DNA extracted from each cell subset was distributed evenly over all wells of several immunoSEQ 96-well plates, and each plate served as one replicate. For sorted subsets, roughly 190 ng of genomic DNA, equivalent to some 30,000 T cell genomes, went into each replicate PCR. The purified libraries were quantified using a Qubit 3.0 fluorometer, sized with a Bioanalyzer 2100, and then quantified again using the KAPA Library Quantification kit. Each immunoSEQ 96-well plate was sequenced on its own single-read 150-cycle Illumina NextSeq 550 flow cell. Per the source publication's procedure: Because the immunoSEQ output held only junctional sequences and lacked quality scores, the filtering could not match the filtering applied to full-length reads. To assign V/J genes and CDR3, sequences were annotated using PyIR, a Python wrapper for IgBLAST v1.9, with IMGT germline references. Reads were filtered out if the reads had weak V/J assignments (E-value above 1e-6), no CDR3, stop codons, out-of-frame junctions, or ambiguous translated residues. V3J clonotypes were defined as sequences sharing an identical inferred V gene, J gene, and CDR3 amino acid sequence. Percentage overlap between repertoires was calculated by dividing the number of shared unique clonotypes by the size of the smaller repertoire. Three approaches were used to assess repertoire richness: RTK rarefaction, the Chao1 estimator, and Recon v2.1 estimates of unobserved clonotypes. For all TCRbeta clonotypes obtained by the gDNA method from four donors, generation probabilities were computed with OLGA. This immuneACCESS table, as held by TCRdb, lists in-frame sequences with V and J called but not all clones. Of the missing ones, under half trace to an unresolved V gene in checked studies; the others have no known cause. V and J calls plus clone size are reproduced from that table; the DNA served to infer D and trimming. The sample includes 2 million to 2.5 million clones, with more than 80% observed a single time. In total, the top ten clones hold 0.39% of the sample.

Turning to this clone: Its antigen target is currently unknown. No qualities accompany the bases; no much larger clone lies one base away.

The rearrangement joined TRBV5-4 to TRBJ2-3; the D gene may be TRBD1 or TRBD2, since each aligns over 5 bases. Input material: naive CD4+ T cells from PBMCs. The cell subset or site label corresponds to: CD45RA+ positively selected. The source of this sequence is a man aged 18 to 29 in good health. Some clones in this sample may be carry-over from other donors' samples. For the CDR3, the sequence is CASSLALRGSDTQYF. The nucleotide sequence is TGTGCCAGCAGCTTGGCACTGAGGGGCTCAGATACGCAGTATTTT.